A single T cell receptor (beta chain) is shown here with its context. Its cognate antigen is unknown. This sample stems from a study of T cell responses to AZD1222 COVID-19 vaccine. This CDR3 comprises 16 residues. The germline CDR1 and CDR2 sequences are LNHDA and SQIVND (reference sequence). Trimming removed 2 bases at V and 3 bases at J, with 17 bases between. Study-wide results and limits: Repertoire samples came only from after the peak T cell response. White British donors predominated, females outnumbered males, and clonal diversity was possibly underestimated. Vaccination with two AZD1222 doses was followed by a rise in Spike-specific TCR breadth and depth.

Libraries were prepared by immunoSEQ multiplex PCR; TCRdb keeps only in-frame clonotypes and omits some of them. The sample has about 130,000 clones, around 84% seen once. The TCR was taken from an adult in good health. The specimen comprised peripheral blood, sampled on day 0 of AZD1222 vaccination. The chain carries TRBV19 and TRBJ2-7; D may correspond to TRBD1 or TRBD2 (5 bases each). As DNA, the CDR3 is TGTGCCAGTAGTATATCCCAGGGACCACTCAACTACGAGCAGTACTTC. Its protein is CASSISQGPLNYEQYF.